This is a list of T cell receptor beta chains from one sample in a study of blood T cell repertoires in COVID-19. Assay used: immunoSEQ multiplex PCR; TCRdb lists only in-frame clones, some missing. The table shows 75,000 to 100,000 clones, with roughly nine tenths occurring only once. Sample: peripheral blood. These TCRs come from a man in his 70s with acute or convalescent COVID-19. Each CDR3 is given with its conserved first and last residue. The order of the fields is V gene, J gene, clone size, CDR3 protein. Only some rows state a clone size, as once, few, many or a class for expanded clones.

TRBV28,TRBJ2-7,.,CASSLTRYEQYF
TRBV28,TRBJ1-2,.,CAIKAPERNYGYTF
TRBV2,TRBJ2-1,.,CASRRDRGSNEQFF
TRBV6-5,TRBJ2-1,.,CASSNLGGWQFF
TRBV10-3,TRBJ1-2,.,CAISELGQGNYGYTF
TRBV4-1,TRBJ2-3,.,CASSQEIRGTDTQYF
TRBV10-2,TRBJ1-1,.,CASSESTRDRGNTEAFF
TRBV6-5,TRBJ1-3,.,CASSPSGNTIYF
TRBV12-3/TRBV12-4,TRBJ2-7,.,CASSLTGSYEQYF
TRBV19,TRBJ1-5,.,CASSPSGGVGQPQHF
TRBV2,TRBJ2-2,few,CASRRDSGTINTGELFF
TRBV28,TRBJ2-3,once,CASSLGRGWVTDTQYF
TRBV7-9,TRBJ1-2,.,CASSLGQVNYGYTF
TRBV3-1/TRBV3-2,TRBJ1-2,once,CASSQPRGFGGYTF
TRBV18,TRBJ1-3,few,CASSPAGVNSGNTIYF
TRBV7-9,TRBJ1-3,.,CASSLRTGGNTIYF
TRBV6-5,TRBJ1-5,.,CASSAGRGGVQPQHF
TRBV3-1/TRBV3-2,TRBJ2-5,.,CASSSIAGGRETQYF
TRBV7-9,TRBJ1-2,.,CASSPRAASDGYTF
TRBV11-3,TRBJ1-5,once,CASSPPRGCRKPQHF
TRBV9,TRBJ1-1,.,CASSVGTFGYPNTEAFF
TRBV19,TRBJ2-5,.,CASSVDRGRETQYF
TRBV25-1,TRBJ2-3,few,CASSEFVGQYTQYF
TRBV5-6,TRBJ1-1,.,CASSRTGMTEAFF
TRBV10-3,TRBJ1-1,.,CAISAGIGLNTEAFF
TRBV9,TRBJ2-1,.,CASSVNSPGDEQFF
TRBV14,TRBJ1-2,.,CASSRGLANYGYTF
TRBV5-1,TRBJ1-1,.,CASSSSSGGERAFF
TRBV5-4,TRBJ1-2,.,CASSLDRGAHAGYTF
TRBV12-3/TRBV12-4,TRBJ1-1,.,CASSLQSGFRAFF
TRBV6-5,TRBJ2-5,once,CASRLNREETQYF
TRBV3-1/TRBV3-2,TRBJ1-6,.,CASSLGQAKGSPLHF
TRBV27,TRBJ1-5,.,CASSPSRDRGFLSSNQPQHF
TRBV6-4,TRBJ2-3,.,CASSVGAVDTQYF
TRBV5-6,TRBJ2-1,.,CASSSIAGGLNEQFF
TRBV11-3,TRBJ1-6,once,CASSRGGTNSPLHF
TRBV27,TRBJ2-2,.,CASSFGGSGTGELFF
TRBV2,TRBJ1-2,.,CASTEDRAVYGYTF
TRBV7-9,TRBJ2-3,.,CASSSLPTGLSTDTQYF
TRBV28,TRBJ2-2,.,CASSSPGQLNTGELFF
TRBV2,TRBJ2-3,.,CASSERLYTDTQYF
TRBV30,TRBJ2-5,.,CAWSKVLAGKETQYF
TRBV29-1,TRBJ1-3,.,CSVSTSGGTGNTIYF
TRBV7-9,TRBJ1-2,.,CASSLPGQSDYGYTF
TRBV10-2,TRBJ1-2,.,CASSTRTGSYGYTF
TRBV15,TRBJ2-1,.,CATSGDRVNEQFF